Below, 10 T cell receptor beta chains from the same sample are listed, as sequenced in a study of blood T cells in healthy people across ages. Together with a sample-barcoded 5' primer, a J-beta primer mix was included in a second PCR lasting about 6 to 11 cycles. MiXCR, run by TCRdb on the 5' RACE reads, gives a single entry per CDR3 protein. This table has 1,500,000 or so distinct CDR3 sequences, 40% to 45% appearing once. The specimen was blood. Source of these receptors: a woman between 18 and 30 years old in good health.

The chain joins TRBV12-3 or TRBV12-4 to TRBJ2-3, with D perhaps given as TRBD1 or TRBD2 (6 bases each). The V gene lost 4 bases and the J gene lost 2 bases, with 10 bases spanning the gap. This CDR3 region has 14 residues. The DNA for the CDR3 is TGTGCCAGCAGTTCGGGGGCCTACACAGATACGCAGTATTTT. Its protein is CASSSGAYTDTQYF.

The genes are TRBV12-3 or TRBV12-4 and TRBJ1-1, with a weak D call TRBD1 (6 bases). Trimming pared 6 bases from V and 5 bases from J, leaving 16 bases between. CDR3 length equals 14 residues. The CDR3 DNA is TGTGCCAGCAGCCGAGGACAGTGGAGAACTGAAGCTTTCTTT. This encodes CASSRGQWRTEAFF.

This clonotype was counted a few times. V and J are TRBV4-3 and TRBJ2-3, with 10 bases identical to TRBD1. Germline V gene lookup returns CDR1 LGHNA and CDR2 YSLEER. The CDR3 is made up of 16 amino acids. The V gene end was trimmed by 4 bases and the J gene end by 4 bases; junction bases not matched to a gene: 8. The CDR3 here is CASSLRDRGGSDTQYF. CDR3 DNA: TGCGCCAGCAGCCTCCGGGACAGGGGAGGGTCAGATACGCAGTATTTT.

This clonotype was recorded once. The gene calls are TRBV2 and TRBJ1-1; the D is unclear. V shed 2 bases and J shed 0 bases, with 10 bases lying between them. The CDR3 sequence is 15 residues long. Germline CDR1 reads SNHLY; CDR2 reads FYNNEI. CDR3 coding DNA: TGTGCCAGCAGTGAAAACCGACGGCTGAACACTGAAGCTTTCTTT. This gives the protein CASSENRRLNTEAFF.

The chain couples TRBV4-3 to TRBJ2-1, with TRBD2 identical over 7 bases. V was pared by 2 bases and J by 6 bases, with 13 bases of the junction left unmatched. The CDR3 length is 17 residues. CDR1 is LGHNA, CDR2 YSLEER, per germline. For the CDR3, the DNA is TGCGCCAGCAGCCAACTTCCCCTCCAGCGGGGTAGCAATGAGCAGTTCTTC. The encoded protein is CASSQLPLQRGSNEQFF.

The V gene is TRBV27, the J gene TRBJ1-2, with TRBD1 matching 10 bases. From germline, CDR1 is MNHEY and CDR2 SMNVEV (reference sequence). This CDR3 is 13 amino acids long. Trimming at V came to 8 bases and at J to 5 bases, leaving 5 bases not matched to a gene. CDR3 loop: CASWDRGRYGYTF. CDR3 bases: TGTGCCAGCTGGGACAGGGGAAGGTATGGCTACACCTTC.

This clonotype was seen repeatedly, ten times or more. This sequence joins TRBV7-2 and TRBJ1-5; D is perhaps TRBD1 (5 bases). The V gene's germline CDR1 is SGHTA and CDR2 FQGNSA. The ends were cut back, 5 bases at V and 4 bases at J, with 9 bases in the middle. The CDR3 covers 13 residues. This CDR3 is CASSRTGNQPQHF. The CDR3 DNA sequence: TGTGCCAGCAGCCGAACAGGAAATCAGCCCCAGCATTTT.

V and J are TRBV20-1 and TRBJ2-3; 9 nucleotides line up with TRBD2. This CDR3 is built from 15 residues. Germline CDR1 and CDR2: DFQATT and SNEGSKA (reference sequence). The junction had 2 bases not matched to a gene; V was cut back by 0 bases and J by 1 base. The CDR3 DNA follows: TGCAGTGCTAGAGATGTAGCGGGAGGCACAGATACGCAGTATTTT. Amino acids: CSARDVAGGTDTQYF.

CDR3 amino acids: CASGSGTHSYNEQFF. CDR3 sequence (DNA): TGTGCCAGCGGCAGCGGGACCCACTCCTACAATGAGCAGTTCTTC. This sequence joins TRBV7-9 and TRBJ2-1; 7 bases align to TRBD2. Germline loops: CDR1 SEHNR, CDR2 FQNEAQ (reference sequence). Losses at the gene ends were 8 bases for V and 0 bases for J; bases not matched to a gene: 7. The CDR3 is made up of 15 amino acids.

This chain connects TRBV5-1 to TRBJ2-2; 7 bases map to TRBD2. Germline assignment: CDR1 SGHRS and CDR2 YFSETQ. With V trimmed by 5 bases and J by 0 bases, 7 bases remained unmatched. CDR3 length equals 16 residues. CDR3 coding DNA: TGCGCCAGCAGACATTCGGGGGGTGCGAACACCGGGGAGCTGTTTTTT. This codes for CASRHSGGANTGELFF.